A selection of T cell receptor beta chains follows, all from one sample in a study of PD-1 blockade in classical Hodgkin lymphoma. Measured with immunoSEQ multiplex PCR; TCRdb has only the in-frame clones, and not every one. The sample yields tens of thousands of clones, 83% seen once. The material sequenced was peripheral blood mononuclear cells (PBMCs), taken before the fourth cycle of nivolumab. These TCRs come from a human donor with classical Hodgkin lymphoma. Each CDR3 is given with its conserved first and last residue. Each record gives: D gene, CDR3 length, V gene, clone size, J gene, CDR3 DNA, CDR3 protein. The D gene is left open where the match is weak. The listing skips clone size in some rows; elsewhere it reads once, few, many or a size class.

d_call: NA
cdr3_length: 12
v_call: TRBV11-2
clone_size: NA
j_call: TRBJ1-2
cdr3_nt: TGTGCCAGCAGCCAAGTCCACTATGGCTACACCTTC
cdr3_aa: CASSQVHYGYTF

d_call: TRBD2
cdr3_length: 18
v_call: TRBV18
clone_size: NA
j_call: TRBJ2-5
cdr3_nt: TGTGCCAGCTCACCTCTCCCCGGGACTAGCGGGATTGAAGAGACCCAGTACTTC
cdr3_aa: CASSPLPGTSGIEETQYF

d_call: TRBD2
cdr3_length: 16
v_call: TRBV6-6
clone_size: NA
j_call: TRBJ2-7
cdr3_nt: TGTGCCAGCAGTTACTCAGGCGGGAGGACCCTATACGAGCAGTACTTC
cdr3_aa: CASSYSGGRTLYEQYF

d_call: NA
cdr3_length: 14
v_call: TRBV7-4
clone_size: NA
j_call: TRBJ1-2
cdr3_nt: TGTGCCAGCAGCCCGACGGGGGGGCGGGATGGCTACACCTTC
cdr3_aa: CASSPTGGRDGYTF

d_call: TRBD1
cdr3_length: 13
v_call: TRBV6-5
clone_size: few
j_call: TRBJ1-1
cdr3_nt: TGTGCCAGCAGTTGGGACAGGGCCACTGAAGCTTTCTTT
cdr3_aa: CASSWDRATEAFF

d_call: TRBD2
cdr3_length: 13
v_call: TRBV2
clone_size: NA
j_call: TRBJ2-5
cdr3_nt: TGTGCCAGCAGTGCTAGCGGTCGAGAGACCCAGTACTTC
cdr3_aa: CASSASGRETQYF

d_call: TRBD2
cdr3_length: 15
v_call: TRBV10-3
clone_size: NA
j_call: TRBJ2-7
cdr3_nt: TGTGCCAACCTCTGGACTAGCGGGGACTCCTACGAGCAGTACTTC
cdr3_aa: CANLWTSGDSYEQYF

d_call: NA
cdr3_length: 12
v_call: TRBV5-8
clone_size: NA
j_call: TRBJ2-2
cdr3_nt: TGTGCCAGCAGCTTGTATCCCGGGGAGCTGTTTTTT
cdr3_aa: CASSLYPGELFF

d_call: NA
cdr3_length: 13
v_call: TRBV11-2
clone_size: NA
j_call: TRBJ2-1
cdr3_nt: TGTGCCAGCAGCTTAGACCGGTACAATGAGCAGTTCTTC
cdr3_aa: CASSLDRYNEQFF

d_call: NA
cdr3_length: 17
v_call: TRBV28
clone_size: NA
j_call: TRBJ2-7
cdr3_nt: TGTGCCAGCAGTAGCGTCATAGGGGGCGGGAGGTTGTACGAGCAGTACTTC
cdr3_aa: CASSSVIGGGRLYEQYF

d_call: NA
cdr3_length: 13
v_call: TRBV19
clone_size: once
j_call: TRBJ2-7
cdr3_nt: TGTGCCAGTAGTATAGTTAGCGGCTACGAGCAGTACTTC
cdr3_aa: CASSIVSGYEQYF

d_call: TRBD2
cdr3_length: 18
v_call: TRBV5-4
clone_size: NA
j_call: TRBJ2-2
cdr3_nt: TGTGCCAGCAGCTTGCCGGGACTAGCGGGAGGCGCCACCGGGGAGCTGTTTTTT
cdr3_aa: CASSLPGLAGGATGELFF

d_call: TRBD1
cdr3_length: 14
v_call: TRBV19
clone_size: few
j_call: TRBJ1-2
cdr3_nt: TGTGCCAGTAGTATCATAGGGGGCGGTGGTGGCTACACCTTC
cdr3_aa: CASSIIGGGGGYTF

d_call: TRBD2
cdr3_length: 15
v_call: TRBV10-2
clone_size: NA
j_call: TRBJ2-1
cdr3_nt: TGCGCCAGCAGTCGGACTAGCGGGCCCTACAATGAGCAGTTCTTC
cdr3_aa: CASSRTSGPYNEQFF

d_call: TRBD2
cdr3_length: 14
v_call: TRBV29-1
clone_size: NA
j_call: TRBJ2-1
cdr3_nt: TGCAGCGTGGCGGGACTAGCGGGGCACAATGAGCAGTTCTTC
cdr3_aa: CSVAGLAGHNEQFF

d_call: TRBD1
cdr3_length: 15
v_call: TRBV5-1
clone_size: NA
j_call: TRBJ2-5
cdr3_nt: TGCGCCAGCAGCTCAGGGACAGGTCCCCAAGAGACCCAGTACTTC
cdr3_aa: CASSSGTGPQETQYF

d_call: TRBD2
cdr3_length: 17
v_call: TRBV7-9
clone_size: NA
j_call: TRBJ2-2
cdr3_nt: TGTGCCAGCAGCTTAGGGGAGGGACTAGTGCACACCGGGGAGCTGTTTTTT
cdr3_aa: CASSLGEGLVHTGELFF

d_call: TRBD2
cdr3_length: 20
v_call: TRBV4-3
clone_size: once
j_call: TRBJ2-3
cdr3_nt: TGCGCCAGCAGCCAAGAAGGAGGGACTAGCGGGAGGGCCGCCACAGATACGCAGTATTTT
cdr3_aa: CASSQEGGTSGRAATDTQYF

d_call: NA
cdr3_length: 15
v_call: TRBV21-1
clone_size: NA
j_call: TRBJ2-5
cdr3_nt: TGTGCCAGCGGAGGTCCGGGACCTTCTCAAGAGACCCAGTACTTC
cdr3_aa: CASGGPGPSQETQYF

d_call: NA
cdr3_length: 15
v_call: TRBV2
clone_size: NA
j_call: TRBJ2-7
cdr3_nt: TGTGCCAGCAGACCCCTGGGGGGTCCCCTCTACGAGCAGTACTTC
cdr3_aa: CASRPLGGPLYEQYF

d_call: NA
cdr3_length: 15
v_call: TRBV9
clone_size: NA
j_call: TRBJ2-2
cdr3_nt: TGTGCCAGCGGTTTTGGCATTTCGAACACCGGGGAGCTGTTTTTT
cdr3_aa: CASGFGISNTGELFF

d_call: NA
cdr3_length: 15
v_call: TRBV5-1
clone_size: NA
j_call: TRBJ2-3
cdr3_nt: TGCGCCAGCAGCTCGGGACCAGGAAGCACAGATACGCAGTATTTT
cdr3_aa: CASSSGPGSTDTQYF

d_call: NA
cdr3_length: 14
v_call: TRBV19
clone_size: NA
j_call: TRBJ2-5
cdr3_nt: TGTGCCAGTAGTATGACTACCGTCCGGGGGACCCAGTACTTC
cdr3_aa: CASSMTTVRGTQYF

d_call: NA
cdr3_length: 13
v_call: TRBV10-3
clone_size: once
j_call: TRBJ1-2
cdr3_nt: TGTGCCATCACCGGCAGGGACTCGAGCGGCTACACCTTC
cdr3_aa: CAITGRDSSGYTF